One sample yielded the 5 T cell receptor beta chains listed below, sequenced in a study of cytomegalovirus exposure and HLA in healthy donors. This PCR relied on a set of 60 Vbeta primers and 13 Jbeta primers. TCRdb's copy holds only in-frame clones and misses some; the assay was immunoSEQ multiplex PCR. The sample shows under 150,000 clones, around 82% of them seen only once. Sequencing was performed on PBMCs. The receptors shown here come from a woman aged 40 to 50 in good health and CMV-seropositive.

The chain combines TRBV5-1 with TRBJ2-5; TRBD2 agrees at 8 bases. Germline V gene data show CDR1 as SGHRS and CDR2 as YFSETQ. The CDR3 consists of 16 residues. J lost 2 bases, V lost 2 bases, and 8 bases had no gene match. The CDR3 sequence: CASSFNGGAVQETQYF. CDR3 in DNA: TGCGCCAGCAGCTTTAACGGGGGGGCCGTTCAAGAGACCCAGTACTTC.

This sequence joins TRBV7-8 and TRBJ1-4; the match to TRBD1 covers 7 bases. Germline V gene lookup returns CDR1 SGHVS and CDR2 FQNEAQ. With 4 bases clipped from V and 7 bases from J, the junction kept 6 bases outside the gene matches. CDR3 size: 14 residues. Here the CDR3 DNA reads TGTGCCAGCAGCTCACAGGGGCTAGTTGAAAAACTGTTTTTT. It codes for CASSSQGLVEKLFF.

The chain employs TRBV18 and TRBJ2-2; D possibly corresponds to TRBD1 (5 bases). The CDR3 sequence is 17 residues long. The V gene's germline CDR1 is KGHSH and CDR2 LQKENI. Trimming stripped 5 bases from V and 0 bases from J, with 16 bases between. The CDR3 protein is CASSSWGDSTNTGELFF. CDR3 in DNA: TGTGCCAGCTCAAGTTGGGGTGACAGCACGAACACCGGGGAGCTGTTTTTT.

The CDR3 is CASSLSGTEYEQFF. The CDR3 nucleotides read TGTGCCAGCAGTTTATCCGGGACAGAGTATGAGCAGTTCTTC. This chain links TRBV6-5 with TRBJ2-1; 7 positions match TRBD1. V lost 4 bases to trimming and J lost 8 bases; unmatched junction nucleotides: 8. Germline CDR1 MNHEY, CDR2 SVGAGI. The CDR3 has 14 residues.

V usage is TRBV7-6 and J usage is TRBJ2-1; D is undetermined. Germline CDR1 SGHVS, CDR2 FNYEAQ. V lost 6 bases and J lost 0, with 9 bases in between. The CDR3 is 14 amino acids. The CDR3 nucleotides read TGTGCCAGCAGTACTCTGAGCTCCTACAATGAGCAGTTCTTC. Its protein is CASSTLSSYNEQFF.